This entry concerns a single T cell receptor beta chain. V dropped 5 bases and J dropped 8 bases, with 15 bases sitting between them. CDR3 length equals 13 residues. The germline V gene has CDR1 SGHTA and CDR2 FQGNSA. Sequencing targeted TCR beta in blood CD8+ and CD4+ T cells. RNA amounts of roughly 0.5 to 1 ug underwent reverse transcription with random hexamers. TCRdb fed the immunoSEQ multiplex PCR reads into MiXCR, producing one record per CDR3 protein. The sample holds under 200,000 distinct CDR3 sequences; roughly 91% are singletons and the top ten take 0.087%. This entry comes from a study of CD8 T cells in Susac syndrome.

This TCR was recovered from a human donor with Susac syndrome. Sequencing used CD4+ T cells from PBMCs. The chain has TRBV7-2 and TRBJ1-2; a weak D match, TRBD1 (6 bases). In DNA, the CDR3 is TGTGCCAGCAGCCAGGGGAACTTGGGCGGCTACACCTTC. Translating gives CASSQGNLGGYTF.